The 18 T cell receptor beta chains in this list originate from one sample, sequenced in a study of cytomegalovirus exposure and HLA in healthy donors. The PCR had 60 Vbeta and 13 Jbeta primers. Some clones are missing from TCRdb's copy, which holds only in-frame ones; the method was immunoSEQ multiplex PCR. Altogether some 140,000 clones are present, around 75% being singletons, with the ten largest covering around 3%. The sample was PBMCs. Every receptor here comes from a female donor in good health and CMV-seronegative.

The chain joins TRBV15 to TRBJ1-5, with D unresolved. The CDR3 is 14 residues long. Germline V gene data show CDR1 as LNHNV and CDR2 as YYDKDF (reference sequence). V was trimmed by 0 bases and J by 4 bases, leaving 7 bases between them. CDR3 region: CATSRDPLNQPQHF. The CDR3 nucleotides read TGTGCCACCAGCAGAGATCCCTTAAATCAGCCCCAGCATTTT.

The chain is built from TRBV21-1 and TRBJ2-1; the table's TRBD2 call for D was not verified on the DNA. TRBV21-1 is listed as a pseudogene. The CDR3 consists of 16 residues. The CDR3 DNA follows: TGTGCCAGCAGCAAACTGGGAGGTTGTAAGGGCAATGAGCAGTTCTTC. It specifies CASSKLGGCKGNEQFF.

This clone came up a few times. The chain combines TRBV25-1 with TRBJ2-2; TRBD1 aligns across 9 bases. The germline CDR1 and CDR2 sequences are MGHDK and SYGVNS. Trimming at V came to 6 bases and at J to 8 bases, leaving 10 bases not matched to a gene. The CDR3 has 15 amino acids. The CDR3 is CASRGQGFSYGELFF. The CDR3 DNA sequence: TGTGCCAGCAGGGGACAGGGCTTTTCGTATGGGGAGCTGTTTTTT.

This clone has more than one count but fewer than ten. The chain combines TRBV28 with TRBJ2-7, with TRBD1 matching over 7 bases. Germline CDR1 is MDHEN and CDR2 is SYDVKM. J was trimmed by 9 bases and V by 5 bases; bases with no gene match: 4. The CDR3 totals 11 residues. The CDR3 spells CASSGTDRQYF. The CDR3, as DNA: TGTGCCAGCAGTGGGACAGATAGGCAGTACTTC.

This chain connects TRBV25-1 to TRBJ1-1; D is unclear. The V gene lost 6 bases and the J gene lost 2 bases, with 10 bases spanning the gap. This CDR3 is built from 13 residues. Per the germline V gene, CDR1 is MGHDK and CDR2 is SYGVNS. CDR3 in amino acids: CASSGSANTEAFF. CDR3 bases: TGTGCCAGCAGCGGCAGCGCAAACACTGAAGCTTTCTTT.

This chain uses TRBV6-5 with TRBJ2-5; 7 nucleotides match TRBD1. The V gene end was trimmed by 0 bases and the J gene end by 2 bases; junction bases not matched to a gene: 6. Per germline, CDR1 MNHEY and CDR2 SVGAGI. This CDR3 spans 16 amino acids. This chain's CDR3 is CASSYSFGTVQETQYF. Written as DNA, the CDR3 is TGTGCCAGCAGTTACTCGTTCGGGACAGTTCAAGAGACCCAGTACTTC.

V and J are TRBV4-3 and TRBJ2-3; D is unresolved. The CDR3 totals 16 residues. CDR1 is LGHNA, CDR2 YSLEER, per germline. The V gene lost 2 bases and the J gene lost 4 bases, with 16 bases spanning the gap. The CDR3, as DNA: TGCGCCAGCAGCCAAAGAGCGACTCTAGGCGCAGATACGCAGTATTTT. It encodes CASSQRATLGADTQYF.

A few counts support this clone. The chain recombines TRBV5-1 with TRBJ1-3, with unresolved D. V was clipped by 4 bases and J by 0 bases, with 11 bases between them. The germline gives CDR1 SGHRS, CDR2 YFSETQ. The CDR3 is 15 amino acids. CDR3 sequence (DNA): TGCGCCAGCAGCCTTGTCGGGAGCTCTGGAAACACCATATATTTT. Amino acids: CASSLVGSSGNTIYF.

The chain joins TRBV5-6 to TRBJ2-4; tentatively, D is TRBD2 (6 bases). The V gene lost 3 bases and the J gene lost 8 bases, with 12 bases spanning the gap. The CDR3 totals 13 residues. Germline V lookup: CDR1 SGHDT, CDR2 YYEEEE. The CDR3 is CASSSPPGDIQYF. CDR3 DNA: TGTGCCAGCAGCTCACCACCGGGGGACATTCAGTACTTC. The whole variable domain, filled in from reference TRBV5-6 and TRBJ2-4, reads DAGVTQSPTHLIKTRGQQVTLRCSPKSGHDTVSWYQQALGQGPQFIFQYYEEEERQRGNFPDRFSGHQFPNYSSELNVNALLLGDSALYLCASSSPPGDIQYFGAGTRLSVL.

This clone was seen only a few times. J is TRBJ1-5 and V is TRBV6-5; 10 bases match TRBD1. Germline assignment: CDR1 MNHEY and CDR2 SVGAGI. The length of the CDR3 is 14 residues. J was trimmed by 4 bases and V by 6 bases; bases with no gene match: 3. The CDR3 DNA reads TGTGCCAGCAGAAGACAGGGGGCGAATCAGCCCCAGCATTTT. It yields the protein CASRRQGANQPQHF.

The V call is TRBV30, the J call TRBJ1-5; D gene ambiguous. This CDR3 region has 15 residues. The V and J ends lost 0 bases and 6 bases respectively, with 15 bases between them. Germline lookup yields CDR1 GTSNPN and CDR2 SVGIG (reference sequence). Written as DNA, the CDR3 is TGTGCCTGGAGTGTACGAGGGTCTGGGGTTCAGCCCCAGCATTTT. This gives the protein CAWSVRGSGVQPQHF.

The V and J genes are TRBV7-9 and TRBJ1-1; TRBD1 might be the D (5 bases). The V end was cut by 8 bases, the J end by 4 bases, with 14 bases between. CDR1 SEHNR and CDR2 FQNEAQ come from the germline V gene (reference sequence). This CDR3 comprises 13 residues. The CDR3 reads CASGVTQGTEAFF. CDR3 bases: TGTGCCAGCGGAGTTACCCAGGGCACTGAAGCTTTCTTT.

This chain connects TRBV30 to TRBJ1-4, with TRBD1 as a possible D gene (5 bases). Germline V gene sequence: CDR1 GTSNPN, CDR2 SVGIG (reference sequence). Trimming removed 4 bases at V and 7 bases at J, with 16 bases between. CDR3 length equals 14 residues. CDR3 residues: CAWTTGRKTEKLFF. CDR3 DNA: TGTGCCTGGACCACAGGCAGGAAGACTGAAAAACTGTTTTTT.

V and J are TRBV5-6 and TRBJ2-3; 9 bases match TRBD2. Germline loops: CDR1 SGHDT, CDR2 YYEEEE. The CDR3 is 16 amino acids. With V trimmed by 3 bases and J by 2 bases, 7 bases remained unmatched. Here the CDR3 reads CASSSRVAGVTDTQYF. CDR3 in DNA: TGTGCCAGCAGCTCCCGGGTAGCGGGGGTCACAGATACGCAGTATTTT. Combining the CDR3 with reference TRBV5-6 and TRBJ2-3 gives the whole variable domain DAGVTQSPTHLIKTRGQQVTLRCSPKSGHDTVSWYQQALGQGPQFIFQYYEEEERQRGNFPDRFSGHQFPNYSSELNVNALLLGDSALYLCASSSRVAGVTDTQYFGPGTRLTVL.

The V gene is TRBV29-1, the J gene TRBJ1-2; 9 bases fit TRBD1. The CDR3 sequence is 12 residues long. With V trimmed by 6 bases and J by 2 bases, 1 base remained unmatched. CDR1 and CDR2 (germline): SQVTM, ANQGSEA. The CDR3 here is CSVDRGNYGYTF. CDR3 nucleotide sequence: TGCAGCGTGGACAGGGGCAACTATGGCTACACCTTC. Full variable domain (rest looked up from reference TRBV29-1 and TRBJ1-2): SAVISQKPSRDICQRGTSLTIQCQVDSQVTMMFWYRQQPGQSLTLIATANQGSEATYESGFVIDKFPISRPNLTFSTLTVSNMSPEDSSIYLCSVDRGNYGYTFGSGTRLTVV.

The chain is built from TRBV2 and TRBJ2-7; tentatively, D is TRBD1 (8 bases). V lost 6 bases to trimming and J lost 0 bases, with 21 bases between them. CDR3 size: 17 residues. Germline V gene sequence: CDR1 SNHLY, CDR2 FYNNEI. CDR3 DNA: TGTGCCAGCAGGGCTAGAAGCGGGACAGGTACCTCCTACGAGCAGTACTTC. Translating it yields CASRARSGTGTSYEQYF.

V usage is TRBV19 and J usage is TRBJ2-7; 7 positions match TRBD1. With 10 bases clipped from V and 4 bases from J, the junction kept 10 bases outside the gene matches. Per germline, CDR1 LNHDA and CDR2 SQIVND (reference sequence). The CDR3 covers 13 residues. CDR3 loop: CATSGQVMYEQYF. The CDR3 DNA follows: TGTGCCACCTCAGGACAGGTTATGTACGAGCAGTACTTC.

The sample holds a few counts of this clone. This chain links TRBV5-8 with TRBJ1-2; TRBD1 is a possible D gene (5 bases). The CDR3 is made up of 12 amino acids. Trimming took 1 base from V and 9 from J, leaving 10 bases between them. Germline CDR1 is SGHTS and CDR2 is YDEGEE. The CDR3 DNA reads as TGTGCCAGCAGCTTGTGGCAGGGAAGCTACACCTTC. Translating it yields CASSLWQGSYTF.